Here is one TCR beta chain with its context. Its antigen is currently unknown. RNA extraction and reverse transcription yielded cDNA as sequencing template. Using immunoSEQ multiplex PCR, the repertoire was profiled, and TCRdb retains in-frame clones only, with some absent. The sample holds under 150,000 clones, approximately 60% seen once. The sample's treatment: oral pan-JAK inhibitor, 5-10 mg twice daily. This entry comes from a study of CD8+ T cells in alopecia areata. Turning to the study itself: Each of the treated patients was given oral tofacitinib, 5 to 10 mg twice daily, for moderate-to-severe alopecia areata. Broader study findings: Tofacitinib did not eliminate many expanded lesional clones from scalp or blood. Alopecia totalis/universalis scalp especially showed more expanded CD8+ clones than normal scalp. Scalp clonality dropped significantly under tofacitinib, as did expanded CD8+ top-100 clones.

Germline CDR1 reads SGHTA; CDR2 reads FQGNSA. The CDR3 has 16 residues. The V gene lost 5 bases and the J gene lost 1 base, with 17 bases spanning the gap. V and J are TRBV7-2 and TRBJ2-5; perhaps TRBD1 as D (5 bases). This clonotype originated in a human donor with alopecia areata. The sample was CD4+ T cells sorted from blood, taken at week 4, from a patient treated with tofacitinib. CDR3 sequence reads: CASSAQVPRRQETQYF. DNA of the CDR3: TGTGCCAGCAGCGCACAGGTCCCGCGCCGCCAAGAGACCCAGTACTTC.